Listed here are 8 T cell receptor beta chains from one sample, sequenced in a study of control samples from healthy donors and cancer patients (dated by TCRdb to between 2020 and 2021). Library preparation employed the immunoSEQ multiplex PCR assay. Held by TCRdb, this immuneACCESS table contains in-frame sequences only and omits some clones. Under half of the omission traces to an unresolved V gene where checked; the cause of the rest is unknown. Here the sample has some 130,000 clones; roughly 90% occur a single time. The biggest ten clones account for around 2.1% of the sample. Sequenced: blood. The receptors here all came from a woman in her fifties or sixties in good health.

V usage is TRBV20-1 and J usage is TRBJ1-1; D perhaps matches TRBD1 (6 bases). CDR3 length equals 12 residues. CDR1 DFQATT and CDR2 SNEGSKA come from the germline V gene (reference sequence). V shed 3 bases and J shed 6 bases, with 11 bases lying between them. The CDR3 coding sequence is TGCAGTGCTAGTGGGGGCTCCCCTGAAGCTTTCTTT. As protein: CSASGGSPEAFF.

This clone showed up just a few times. The chain combines TRBV21-1 with TRBJ1-3; TRBD1, the table's D call, lacks a check against the DNA. TRBV21-1 is described as a pseudogene. This CDR3 has 21 residues. The CDR3 spells CASSKGLIRRYAASSGNTIYF. The DNA for the CDR3 is TGTGCCAGCAGCAAGGGGCTTATCCGGCGATACGCCGCGAGCTCTGGAAACACCATATATTTT.

The chain couples TRBV19 to TRBJ1-1; D ambiguous. Trimming shortened V by 1 base and J by 1 base, and 10 bases separated the two germline ends. The CDR3 is 15 amino acids. Germline CDR1 and CDR2: LNHDA and SQIVND (reference sequence). This CDR3 is CASSIGWEANTEAFF. DNA for the CDR3: TGTGCCAGTAGTATAGGGTGGGAGGCGAACACTGAAGCTTTCTTT.

The CDR3 sequence: CASSDNRGIDGYTF. The CDR3 region has the DNA TGTGCCAGCAGTGATAACAGGGGGATTGATGGCTACACCTTC. The chain couples TRBV6-1 to TRBJ1-2; 8 positions match TRBD1. Germline lookup yields CDR1 MNHNS and CDR2 SASEGT. The CDR3 spans 14 residues. V gave up 3 bases and J gave up 6 bases; unmatched junction bases: 6.

Comments on this clone: One end of the junction fails to match germline, which may point to a read error. The CDR3 region is CARSQLPPAGGNTIYF. DNA of the CDR3: TGCGCCCGCAGCCAACTCCCCCCGGCAGGGGGAAACACCATATATTTT. The chain joins TRBV4-1 to TRBJ1-3; D might be TRBD1 (5 bases). The CDR3 is 16 amino acids. Germline loops: CDR1 MGHRA, CDR2 YSYEKL.

The genes are TRBV10-2 and TRBJ1-4; no definite D call. Germline V gene lookup returns CDR1 WSHSY and CDR2 SAAADI. V gave up 4 bases and J gave up 3 bases, with 9 bases separating them. The CDR3 sequence is 14 residues long. The CDR3 reads CASSGVGSNEKLFF. CDR3 sequence (DNA): TGCGCCAGCAGTGGAGTGGGGTCTAATGAAAAACTGTTTTTT.

This chain links TRBV20-1 with TRBJ1-1; maybe TRBD1 (5 bases). Between the trimmed V and J ends, which lost 3 bases and 5 bases, there was a span of 13 bases. The CDR3 is 13 amino acids. Germline assignment: CDR1 DFQATT and CDR2 SNEGSKA (reference sequence). This chain's CDR3 is CSASFTGRTEAFF. The CDR3 coding sequence is TGCAGTGCTAGTTTCACAGGTCGGACTGAAGCTTTCTTT.

The genes are TRBV5-1 and TRBJ2-3; 8 bases agree with TRBD1. The CDR3 is made up of 16 amino acids. J was trimmed by 0 bases and V by 2 bases; bases with no gene match: 5. From germline, CDR1 is SGHRS and CDR2 YFSETQ. CDR3 amino acids: CASSFGQGASTDTQYF. CDR3 in DNA: TGCGCCAGCAGCTTTGGACAGGGCGCTAGCACAGATACGCAGTATTTT.